Listed below are T cell receptor beta chains from one sample, sequenced in a study of OX40 agonist ivuxolimab in advanced cancers. Assay: immunoSEQ multiplex PCR; the TCRdb copy retains only in-frame clones and omits some. Of around 67,000 clones in the sample, around 90% were seen once. The specimen was CD4+ or CD8+ T cells sorted from blood, collected in a trial of the OX40 agonist ivuxolimab. These receptors all come from an adult with an advanced solid tumor such as melanoma, head and neck, liver or kidney cancer. Each CDR3 is given with its conserved first and last residue. D genes are given only for firm matches. Size values are once, few and many counts, or a class for expanded clones, and some rows have none.

CDR3: CASSEFTGGGQPQHF
DNA: TGTGCCAGCTCAGAATTTACAGGGGGCGGACAGCCCCAGCATTTT
size: -
D: TRBD1
J: TRBJ1-5
V: TRBV18

CDR3: CASSLTSPKGEAFF
DNA: TGCGCCAGCAGCTTAACGTCCCCAAAAGGTGAAGCTTTCTTT
size: -
D: -
J: TRBJ1-1
V: TRBV5-1

CDR3: CAISESGNQPQHF
DNA: TGTGCCATCAGTGAATCAGGGAATCAGCCCCAGCATTTT
size: few
D: -
J: TRBJ1-5
V: TRBV10-3

CDR3: CASSLQSTEAFF
DNA: TGTGCCAGCAGTCTACAGAGCACTGAAGCTTTCTTT
size: few
D: -
J: TRBJ1-1
V: TRBV2

CDR3: CSVEEAAGEIEGETQYF
DNA: TGCAGCGTTGAAGAAGCAGCGGGTGAAATCGAGGGAGAGACCCAGTACTTC
size: -
D: -
J: TRBJ2-5
V: TRBV29-1

CDR3: CSVSSGRFSGANVLTF
DNA: TGCAGCGTATCTAGCGGACGTTTCTCTGGGGCCAACGTCCTGACTTTC
size: -
D: TRBD2
J: TRBJ2-6
V: TRBV29-1

CDR3: CASSLGASGSREQFF
DNA: TGCGCCAGCAGCTTGGGTGCTAGCGGGAGCCGAGAGCAGTTCTTC
size: -
D: TRBD2
J: TRBJ2-1
V: TRBV5-1

CDR3: CASSPQARSSYNEQFF
DNA: TGTGCCAGCTCACCACAAGCGCGGAGCTCCTACAATGAGCAGTTCTTC
size: once
D: -
J: TRBJ2-1
V: TRBV18

CDR3: CAWSYGATNEKLFF
DNA: TGTGCCTGGAGTTACGGGGCAACTAATGAAAAACTGTTTTTT
size: -
D: -
J: TRBJ1-4
V: TRBV30

CDR3: CASTRTGAANTGELFF
DNA: TGTGCCAGCACCCGGACAGGCGCCGCGAACACCGGGGAGCTGTTTTTT
size: -
D: TRBD1
J: TRBJ2-2
V: TRBV9

CDR3: CASSEKEGGEAAYEQYF
DNA: TGCGCCAGCAGTGAAAAAGAGGGGGGTGAGGCGGCTTACGAGCAGTACTTC
size: -
D: -
J: TRBJ2-7
V: TRBV10-2

CDR3: CASSMEGDGSNQPQHF
DNA: TGTGCCAGTAGTATGGAAGGGGACGGGAGCAATCAGCCCCAGCATTTT
size: -
D: -
J: TRBJ1-5
V: TRBV19

CDR3: CASSLDVSYNEQFF
DNA: TGTGCCAGCAGCTTGGATGTCTCCTACAATGAGCAGTTCTTC
size: -
D: -
J: TRBJ2-1
V: TRBV5-4

CDR3: CASSGGRKTDTQYF
DNA: TGTGCCAGCAGTGGCGGCAGGAAAACAGATACGCAGTATTTT
size: -
D: -
J: TRBJ2-3
V: TRBV2

CDR3: CASSYRWQGATGELFF
DNA: TGTGCCAGCAGTTACCGATGGCAGGGGGCCACCGGGGAGCTGTTTTTT
size: -
D: TRBD1
J: TRBJ2-2
V: TRBV6-6

CDR3: CASSQRTGSPLHF
DNA: TGTGCCAGCAGCCAAAGGACAGGTTCACCCCTCCACTTT
size: -
D: TRBD1
J: TRBJ1-6
V: TRBV6-6

CDR3: CASSPRGLAGGVTYNEQFF
DNA: TGTGCCAGCAGCCCGAGGGGACTAGCGGGAGGTGTCACCTACAATGAGCAGTTCTTC
size: -
D: TRBD2
J: TRBJ2-1
V: TRBV5-6

CDR3: CASGTSGGASEQFF
DNA: TGTGCCAGCGGGACTAGCGGGGGGGCTTCTGAGCAGTTCTTC
size: -
D: TRBD2
J: TRBJ2-1
V: TRBV6-4

CDR3: CASSWGGETDTQYF
DNA: TGTGCCAGCAGCTGGGGCGGGGAAACAGATACGCAGTATTTT
size: few
D: -
J: TRBJ2-3
V: TRBV7-8

CDR3: CASSSLGGELFF
DNA: TGCGCCAGCAGCTCTCTGGGCGGGGAGCTGTTTTTT
size: -
D: -
J: TRBJ2-2
V: TRBV5-1

CDR3: CASSLAGTINEKLFF
DNA: TGCGCCAGCAGCTTGGCAGGGACAATTAATGAAAAACTGTTTTTT
size: -
D: -
J: TRBJ1-4
V: TRBV5-1

CDR3: CASSLQQGLSDTQYF
DNA: TGTGCCAGCAGCTTACAACAGGGACTTTCAGATACGCAGTATTTT
size: -
D: -
J: TRBJ2-3
V: TRBV7-2

CDR3: CASSPRQGHNSPLHF
DNA: TGTGCCAGCAGCCCCCGACAGGGGCATAATTCACCCCTCCACTTT
size: -
D: TRBD1
J: TRBJ1-6
V: TRBV7-9

CDR3: CASSPLRGLGNTIYF
DNA: TGTGCCAGTAGTCCCCTACGGGGGCTTGGAAACACCATATATTTT
size: -
D: -
J: TRBJ1-3
V: TRBV19

CDR3: CASSLGTGDRNGYTF
DNA: TGTGCCAGCAGCCTTGGGACAGGGGATCGGAATGGCTACACCTTC
size: -
D: TRBD1
J: TRBJ1-2
V: TRBV7-9

CDR3: CASSPGGIRYTEAFF
DNA: TGTGCCAGCAGCCCAGGGGGGATTCGGTATACTGAAGCTTTCTTT
size: medium-sized
D: TRBD1
J: TRBJ1-1
V: TRBV7-9

CDR3: CATSRGRTSGGPGELFF
DNA: TGTGCCACCAGCAGAGGGCGGACTAGCGGGGGGCCCGGGGAGCTGTTTTTT
size: -
D: TRBD2
J: TRBJ2-2
V: TRBV15

CDR3: CASGYDYEQYF
DNA: TGTGCCAGCGGGTACGACTACGAGCAGTACTTC
size: few
D: -
J: TRBJ2-7
V: TRBV2

CDR3: CASSLDRKETQYF
DNA: TGTGCCAGCAGCTTGGATAGGAAGGAGACCCAGTACTTC
size: -
D: -
J: TRBJ2-5
V: TRBV5-4

CDR3: CASSHYSGDYNSPLHF
DNA: TGCGCCAGCAGTCACTATTCCGGGGACTATAATTCACCCCTCCACTTT
size: once
D: -
J: TRBJ1-6
V: TRBV10-2

CDR3: CASTHSGGSEKLFF
DNA: TGTGCCAGCACCCACAGCGGGGGAAGCGAAAAACTGTTTTTT
size: few
D: -
J: TRBJ1-4
V: TRBV11-2

CDR3: CASSEGHIYNSPLHF
DNA: TGTGCCAGCAGCGAGGGACACATCTATAATTCACCCCTCCACTTT
size: -
D: -
J: TRBJ1-6
V: TRBV7-8

CDR3: CASSRDSRTNEQFF
DNA: TGCGCCAGCAGTCGGGACAGTCGTACAAATGAGCAGTTCTTC
size: once
D: TRBD1
J: TRBJ2-1
V: TRBV10-1

CDR3: CASSLGYTDTQYF
DNA: TGTGCCAGCAGCTTAGGCTACACAGATACGCAGTATTTT
size: -
D: -
J: TRBJ2-3
V: TRBV7-3

CDR3: CATKRGGDPYNSPLHF
DNA: TGTGCCACTAAGCGAGGAGGAGATCCCTATAATTCACCCCTCCACTTT
size: -
D: -
J: TRBJ1-6
V: TRBV2

CDR3: CASSQAGNYNEQFF
DNA: TGCGCCAGCAGCCAAGCAGGGAATTACAATGAGCAGTTCTTC
size: -
D: -
J: TRBJ2-1
V: TRBV4-1

CDR3: CASSLHSGTFGELFF
DNA: TGTGCCAGCAGCCTCCATAGCGGGACCTTCGGGGAGCTGTTTTTT
size: -
D: TRBD2
J: TRBJ2-2
V: TRBV11-3

CDR3: CASSLGISQGVGGYTF
DNA: TGTGCCAGCAGCTTAGGAATAAGTCAGGGGGTGGGCGGCTACACCTTC
size: -
D: TRBD1
J: TRBJ1-2
V: TRBV7-2

CDR3: CASSPSQGADTKNIQYF
DNA: TGTGCCAGCTCACCGTCACAGGGGGCAGATACCAAAAACATTCAGTACTTC
size: -
D: TRBD1
J: TRBJ2-4
V: TRBV18

CDR3: CASSRWDGRYNEQFF
DNA: TGTGCCAGCAGCCGCTGGGACGGAAGATACAATGAGCAGTTCTTC
size: -
D: -
J: TRBJ2-1
V: TRBV7-8

CDR3: CASSPNGKDEQFF
DNA: TGTGCCAGCTCACCAAACGGGAAGGATGAGCAGTTCTTC
size: -
D: -
J: TRBJ2-1
V: TRBV18

CDR3: CASSSQGVGEQYF
DNA: TGTGCCAGTAGTAGCCAGGGGGTCGGCGAGCAGTACTTC
size: -
D: TRBD1
J: TRBJ2-7
V: TRBV19

CDR3: CASSIAHRGDQPQHF
DNA: TGTGCCAGTAGTATAGCCCACAGGGGAGATCAGCCCCAGCATTTT
size: -
D: TRBD1
J: TRBJ1-5
V: TRBV19

CDR3: CASSPQAAMNTEAFF
DNA: TGTGCCAGCTCACCACAGGCTGCAATGAACACTGAAGCTTTCTTT
size: -
D: -
J: TRBJ1-1
V: TRBV18

CDR3: CASSRTWETQYF
DNA: TGTGCCAGCAGCCGGACATGGGAGACCCAGTACTTC
size: once
D: -
J: TRBJ2-5
V: TRBV7-2

CDR3: CASSPQGRGTDTQYF
DNA: TGTGCCAGCAGTCCTCAGGGGAGGGGCACAGATACGCAGTATTTT
size: -
D: -
J: TRBJ2-3
V: TRBV2

CDR3: CASSIKDNQPQHF
DNA: TGTGCCAGTAGTATAAAGGACAATCAGCCCCAGCATTTT
size: -
D: -
J: TRBJ1-5
V: TRBV19

CDR3: CASSLVGVAGSTDTQYF
DNA: TGCGCCAGCAGCTTGGTGGGCGTGGCGGGAAGCACAGATACGCAGTATTTT
size: -
D: -
J: TRBJ2-3
V: TRBV5-1

CDR3: CASRSGPQETQYF
DNA: TGTGCCAGTAGGTCGGGGCCCCAAGAGACCCAGTACTTC
size: -
D: -
J: TRBJ2-5
V: TRBV19

CDR3: CASSLDVSSGNTIYF
DNA: TGTGCCAGCAGCTTGGACGTAAGCTCTGGAAACACCATATATTTT
size: -
D: -
J: TRBJ1-3
V: TRBV5-4

CDR3: CASSYRGGEQYF
DNA: TGTGCCAGCAGCTACAGGGGTGGCGAGCAGTACTTC
size: -
D: TRBD1
J: TRBJ2-7
V: TRBV13

CDR3: CASSIGPRGTYEQYF
DNA: TGTGCCAGTAGTATTGGGCCGCGGGGGACCTACGAGCAGTACTTC
size: -
D: TRBD2
J: TRBJ2-7
V: TRBV19

CDR3: CASSRTGETQYF
DNA: TGTGCCAGCAGCCGGACAGGAGAGACCCAGTACTTC
size: -
D: TRBD1
J: TRBJ2-5
V: TRBV7-9

CDR3: CASSFGTAEDEKLFF
DNA: TGTGCCAGCAGCTTCGGAACAGCCGAGGATGAAAAACTGTTTTTT
size: -
D: -
J: TRBJ1-4
V: TRBV5-6

CDR3: CATRVDRGVEKLFF
DNA: TGTGCCACCAGGGTGGACAGGGGTGTTGAAAAACTGTTTTTT
size: -
D: TRBD1
J: TRBJ1-4
V: TRBV2

CDR3: CASSPNRGVAFF
DNA: TGTGCCAGCAGCCCTAATCGGGGGGTGGCTTTCTTT
size: -
D: -
J: TRBJ1-1
V: TRBV7-2

CDR3: CTSSHPRGGGRGTDTQYF
DNA: TGCACCAGCAGCCACCCCCGTGGAGGGGGGCGGGGCACAGATACGCAGTATTTT
size: -
D: -
J: TRBJ2-3
V: TRBV1

CDR3: CASSSPEQGVYNSPLHF
DNA: TGTGCCAGCAGCTCCCCGGAACAGGGAGTCTATAATTCACCCCTCCACTTT
size: once
D: -
J: TRBJ1-6
V: TRBV9

CDR3: CASSPESGESYGYTF
DNA: TGTGCCAGCTCACCAGAGTCGGGCGAGAGCTATGGCTACACCTTC
size: -
D: -
J: TRBJ1-2
V: TRBV18

CDR3: CASSEASGLAYNEQFF
DNA: TGTGCCAGCAGTGAAGCGAGTGGACTAGCCTACAATGAGCAGTTCTTC
size: -
D: TRBD2
J: TRBJ2-1
V: TRBV2